Following are 25 T cell receptor beta chains from one sample sequenced in a study of CD8 T cells in Susac syndrome. RNA totalling about 0.5 to 1 ug underwent reverse transcription with random hexamers. From the immunoSEQ multiplex PCR reads, TCRdb called clonotypes with MiXCR, one entry per CDR3 protein. Of about 120,000 distinct CDR3 sequences in the sample, over 95% are singletons; the top ten hold 0.13% to 0.15%. The sequenced material came from CD4+ T cells from PBMCs. Source of these receptors: a human donor with Susac syndrome.

The rearrangement joins TRBV6-5 to TRBJ2-2, with D hard to call. Deletions cut 5 bases from V and 5 bases from J, with 9 bases between. The germline V gene encodes CDR1 MNHEY and CDR2 SVGAGI. The CDR3 consists of 13 residues. The CDR3 loop is CASSRFTTGELFF. The CDR3 coding sequence is TGTGCCAGCAGTCGTTTCACTACCGGGGAGCTGTTTTTT.

The V gene is TRBV5-4, the J gene TRBJ2-7; tentatively, D is TRBD1 (6 bases). The CDR3 runs 14 residues. Trimming cost V 3 bases and J 0 bases, with 10 bases left between them. Per germline, CDR1 SGHNT and CDR2 YYREEE (reference sequence). Written as DNA, the CDR3 is TGTGCCAGCAGCTCTGACAGGAGCTCCTACGAGCAGTACTTC. Protein: CASSSDRSSYEQYF.

The chain combines TRBV30 with TRBJ2-4; a weak D match, TRBD1 (6 bases). This CDR3 region has 15 residues. Trimming took off 2 bases at V and 6 bases at J, with 17 bases between the two ends. Germline lookup yields CDR1 GTSNPN and CDR2 SVGIG (reference sequence). The CDR3 nucleotides read TGTGCCTGGAGTCCACTAGGCGGACAGATAAACATTCAGTACTTC. It specifies CAWSPLGGQINIQYF.

V usage is TRBV4-2 and J usage is TRBJ2-5, with 11 bases matching TRBD2. Germline V gene data show CDR1 as LGHNA and CDR2 as YNFKEQ. The CDR3 covers 17 residues. V lost 3 bases to trimming and J lost 4 bases; unmatched junction nucleotides: 10. The CDR3 DNA sequence: TGTGCCAGCAGCCAGGGAATAGCGGGAGGGCCGTCAGAGACCCAGTACTTC. Residues: CASSQGIAGGPSETQYF.

The chain carries TRBV28 and TRBJ2-3; D unclear. Trimming took 6 bases from V and 3 from J, leaving 4 bases between them. The germline gives CDR1 MDHEN, CDR2 SYDVKM. This CDR3 is 11 amino acids long. CDR3 DNA: TGTGCCAGCAGACAGACAGATACGCAGTATTTT. This gives the protein CASRQTDTQYF.

There are a few counts of this clonotype. The J gene is TRBJ2-6, the V gene TRBV3-1; D may be TRBD1 (5 bases). The CDR3 sequence is 15 residues long. The V and J ends lost 2 bases and 0 bases respectively, with 5 bases between them. CDR1 is LGHDT, CDR2 YNNKEL, per germline (reference sequence). In nucleotides, the CDR3 is TGTGCCAGCAGCCAACAGGGCTCTGGGGCCAACGTCCTGACTTTC. Residues: CASSQQGSGANVLTF. Filled out from reference TRBV3-1 and TRBJ2-6, the complete variable domain reads DTAVSQTPKYLVTQMGNDKSIKCEQNLGHDTMYWYKQDSKKFLKIMFSYNNKELIINETVPNRFSPKSPDKAHLNLHINSLELGDSAVYFCASSQQGSGANVLTFGAGSRLTVL.

J is TRBJ2-5 and V is TRBV5-1; 7 nucleotides align to TRBD1. Trimming took 1 base from V and 0 from J; bases not matched to a gene: 3. The V gene's germline CDR1 is SGHRS and CDR2 YFSETQ. The CDR3 sequence is 15 residues long. CDR3 coding DNA: TGCGCCAGCAGCTTGAGGGGGCTAAACCAAGAGACCCAGTACTTC. This translates into CASSLRGLNQETQYF.

The chain has TRBV15 and TRBJ1-2; 7 positions match TRBD1. Germline CDR1 LNHNV, CDR2 YYDKDF (reference sequence). The V and J ends lost 0 bases and 6 bases, in that order; junction bases with no gene match: 13. There are 17 residues in the CDR3. The chain's CDR3 is CATSRDWGQGGKDGYTF. The DNA for the CDR3 is TGTGCCACCAGCAGAGATTGGGGTCAAGGGGGCAAGGATGGCTACACCTTC.

A single count supports this clonotype. This chain uses TRBV30 with TRBJ2-7; 9 nucleotides agree with TRBD1. V trimming: 4 bases; J trimming: 7 bases; junction bases outside the gene matches: 8. This CDR3 spans 13 amino acids. Germline CDR1 reads GTSNPN; CDR2 reads SVGIG (reference sequence). CDR3 nucleotide sequence: TGTGCCTGGACGTTCTCCGGGACAGGGGAGCAGTACTTC. It translates to CAWTFSGTGEQYF.

The J gene is TRBJ2-1, the V gene TRBV5-1, with 9 bases matching TRBD2. CDR3 size: 15 residues. J lost 9 bases, V lost 5 bases, and 12 bases had no gene match. Looked up from germline, CDR1 is SGHRS and CDR2 is YFSETQ. CDR3 coding DNA: TGCGCCAGCAGTTTAACTAGCGGGCCCGCGGGTGAGCAGTTCTTC. Its protein product is CASSLTSGPAGEQFF.

This chain joins TRBV29-1 and TRBJ2-7, with D perhaps TRBD1 (8 bases). Per germline, CDR1 SQVTM and CDR2 ANQGSEA. V was pared by 6 bases and J by 4 bases, with 16 bases between. There are 13 residues in the CDR3. The CDR3 region is CSVQEQGGYEQYF. In DNA, the CDR3 is TGCAGCGTCCAAGAACAGGGGGGGTACGAGCAGTACTTC.

V usage is TRBV6-6 and J usage is TRBJ1-2; D not resolved. This CDR3 contains 13 residues. Trimming left V 6 bases short and J 2 bases short, with 10 bases between. Germline V lookup: CDR1 MNHNY, CDR2 SVGAGI (reference sequence). This CDR3 reads CASRPDGNYGYTF. DNA for the CDR3: TGTGCCAGCAGACCTGACGGGAACTATGGCTACACCTTC.

V and J are TRBV7-6 and TRBJ2-7; 7 nucleotides agree with TRBD2. The V gene end was trimmed by 1 base and the J gene end by 6 bases; junction bases not matched to a gene: 9. CDR3 length: 15 amino acids. Germline V gene data show CDR1 as SGHVS and CDR2 as FNYEAQ. The CDR3 DNA reads TGTGCCAGCAGCTTAGAAGCGGGGACCCCGGCCGAGCAGTACTTC. Translated, it gives CASSLEAGTPAEQYF. The complete variable domain, with remaining parts taken from reference TRBV7-6 and TRBJ2-7, reads GAGVSQSPRYKVTKRGQDVALRCDPISGHVSLYWYRQALGQGPEFLTYFNYEAQQDKSGLPNDRFSAERPEGSISTLTIQRTEQRDSAMYRCASSLEAGTPAEQYFGPGTRLTVT.

The chain employs TRBV20-1 and TRBJ2-1, with D possibly being TRBD2 (6 bases). The CDR3 is made up of 15 amino acids. The V end lost 1 base, the J end lost 4 bases, and 14 bases lay between the germline ends. CDR1 and CDR2 from the germline V gene are DFQATT and SNEGSKA (reference sequence). In DNA form, the CDR3 reads TGCAGTGCTAGAGGTGGGGGGAGGATGTACAATGAGCAGTTCTTC. Its translation is CSARGGGRMYNEQFF.

In its sample, this clonotype was seen once. V and J are TRBV30 and TRBJ1-4; D perhaps matches TRBD1 (6 bases). Germline V gene lookup returns CDR1 GTSNPN and CDR2 SVGIG (reference sequence). This CDR3 has 17 amino acids. V lost 4 bases and J 0 bases, leaving 18 bases between the germline ends. The CDR3 sequence is CAWIPRGVRTTNEKLFF. The CDR3, as DNA: TGTGCCTGGATCCCGAGGGGGGTGCGAACAACTAATGAAAAACTGTTTTTT.

CDR3 region: CAWGEFTEAFF. In DNA, the CDR3 is TGTGCCTGGGGAGAGTTCACTGAAGCTTTCTTT. The V and J genes are TRBV30 and TRBJ1-1; unclear D gene. CDR1 is GTSNPN, CDR2 SVGIG, per germline (reference sequence). V was pared by 5 bases and J by 4 bases, with 8 bases between. This CDR3 has 11 residues.

CDR3 bases: TGCAGCGTTCGAGGGGGGTTCAAGCGGGATACCTACAATGAGCAGTTCTTC. Its protein is CSVRGGFKRDTYNEQFF. J is TRBJ2-1 and V is TRBV29-1, with D perhaps matching TRBD2 (7 bases). This CDR3 is 17 amino acids long. V was shortened by 5 bases and J by 2 bases, with 22 bases between the two germline ends. CDR1 and CDR2 (germline): SQVTM, ANQGSEA.

The chain links TRBV6-1 to TRBJ2-7; D may correspond to TRBD1 or TRBD2 (6 bases each). V was pared by 0 bases and J by 6 bases, with 15 bases between. This CDR3 has 15 amino acids. Germline assignment: CDR1 MNHNS and CDR2 SASEGT. The CDR3 DNA reads TGTGCCAGCAGTGAAGCGGGAACAGGGAGGAGCGAGCAGTACTTC. It encodes CASSEAGTGRSEQYF.

The chain employs TRBV20-1 and TRBJ2-3, with TRBD2 matching 7 bases. J lost 0 bases, V lost 3 bases, and 6 bases had no gene match. The CDR3 runs to 15 residues. Germline CDR1 and CDR2: DFQATT and SNEGSKA (reference sequence). CDR3 nucleotide sequence: TGCAGTGCTAGCTCGGCTAGCGGCAGCACAGATACGCAGTATTTT. This codes for CSASSASGSTDTQYF.

The gene calls are TRBV19 and TRBJ1-1; TRBD1 aligns across 10 bases. The CDR3 extends over 18 amino acids. V lost 5 bases to trimming and J lost 5 bases; unmatched junction nucleotides: 17. Germline V gene sequence: CDR1 LNHDA, CDR2 SQIVND (reference sequence). CDR3 in amino acids: CASSLGQGWNGEGTEAFF. CDR3 nucleotides: TGTGCCAGTAGTTTGGGACAGGGGTGGAACGGGGAAGGGACTGAAGCTTTCTTT. The full variable domain, in which reference TRBV19 and TRBJ1-1 provide the parts outside the CDR3, is DGGITQSPKYLFRKEGQNVTLSCEQNLNHDAMYWYRQDPGQGLRLIYYSQIVNDFQKGDIAEGYSVSREKKESFPLTVTSAQKNPTAFYLCASSLGQGWNGEGTEAFFGQGTRLTVV.

This chain uses TRBV12-3 or TRBV12-4 with TRBJ2-1; the D gene could be TRBD1 or TRBD2 (5 bases each). The CDR3 runs 19 residues. V was trimmed by 6 bases and J by 0 bases, leaving 24 bases between them. Written as DNA, the CDR3 is TGTGCCAGCAGCCGACCGGGACCCAACACCGTTCGCTCCTACAATGAGCAGTTCTTC. It encodes CASSRPGPNTVRSYNEQFF.

This CDR3 is CSARELGPPGELFF. CDR3 DNA sequence: TGCAGTGCTAGAGAGTTAGGTCCACCCGGGGAGCTGTTTTTT. The chain has TRBV20-1 and TRBJ2-2, with no clear D. The CDR3 runs 14 residues. Germline V gene sequence: CDR1 DFQATT, CDR2 SNEGSKA (reference sequence). Trimming left V 0 bases short and J 6 bases short, with 11 bases between.

The V and J genes are TRBV20-1 and TRBJ1-5; TRBD1 is a possible D gene (5 bases). This CDR3 has 13 residues. The V gene lost 0 bases and the J gene lost 6 bases, with 9 bases spanning the gap. Germline V gives CDR1 DFQATT, CDR2 SNEGSKA (reference sequence). The CDR3 bases are TGCAGTGCTAGAGAGGGGGGGTCTCAGCCCCAGCATTTT. Translating gives CSAREGGSQPQHF.

The J gene is TRBJ2-1, the V gene TRBV7-2, with D unresolved. CDR3 length equals 14 residues. Trimming cost V 4 bases and J 4 bases, with 11 bases left between them. The V gene's germline CDR1 is SGHTA and CDR2 FQGNSA. The CDR3 loop is CASSSYGRYNEQFF. Written as DNA, the CDR3 is TGTGCCAGCAGCTCGTACGGCAGATACAATGAGCAGTTCTTC.

This clonotype occurred once. V usage is TRBV29-1 and J usage is TRBJ1-1; D gene unclear. This CDR3 is 11 amino acids long. Looked up from germline, CDR1 is SQVTM and CDR2 is ANQGSEA. Trimming stripped 4 bases from V and 9 bases from J, with 12 bases between. Here the CDR3 DNA reads TGCAGCGTTGTGAGTGAGCTACAAGCTTTCTTT. The encoded protein is CSVVSELQAFF.